This T cell receptor (beta chain) was captured in a study of regulatory dendritic cells for organ transplantation. As to this clone: The antigen is not known.

Sorted subsets were CFSE-labeled and cultured approximately 5 days with allogeneic dendritic cells. Here immunoSEQ multiplex PCR was the method, and the copy in TCRdb shows in-frame clones only, minus some. Of around 19,000 clones in the sample, roughly 88% were seen once. The CDR3 contains 15 residues. Germline CDR1 reads MNHNS; CDR2 reads SASEGT. The J segment lost 5 bases and the V segment lost 6 bases, leaving 9 bases of the junction unmatched. J is TRBJ2-1 and V is TRBV6-1; 8 bases are shared with TRBD2. The sequence was obtained from a human donor in good health. Sequencing used naive CD4+ T cells from blood cultured with regulatory dendritic cells. Subset denoted: CD45RA+ naive T cells. The CDR3: CASSPRGVRNNEQFF. In nucleotides, the CDR3 is TGTGCCAGCAGCCCGCGGGGGGTAAGGAACAATGAGCAGTTCTTC.